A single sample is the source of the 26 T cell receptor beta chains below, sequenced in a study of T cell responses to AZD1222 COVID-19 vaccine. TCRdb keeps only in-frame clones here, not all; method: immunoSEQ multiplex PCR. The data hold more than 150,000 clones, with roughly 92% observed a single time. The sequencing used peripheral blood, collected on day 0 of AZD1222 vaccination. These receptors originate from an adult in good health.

CDR3 bases: TGTGCCAGCAGTTACTCGTACGAACCAGAGACCCAGTACTTC. Protein sequence: CASSYSYEPETQYF. V usage is TRBV6-2 or TRBV6-3 and J usage is TRBJ2-5; D is ambiguous. Germline CDR1 and CDR2: MNHEY and SVGEGT. This CDR3 is 14 amino acids long. The V end was cut by 0 bases, the J end by 4 bases, with 9 bases between.

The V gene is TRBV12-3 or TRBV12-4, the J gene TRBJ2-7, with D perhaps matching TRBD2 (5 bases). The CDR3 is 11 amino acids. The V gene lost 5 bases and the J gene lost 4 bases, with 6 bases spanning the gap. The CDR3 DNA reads TGTGCCAGCAGTCCGGGGTACGAGCAGTACTTC. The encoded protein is CASSPGYEQYF.

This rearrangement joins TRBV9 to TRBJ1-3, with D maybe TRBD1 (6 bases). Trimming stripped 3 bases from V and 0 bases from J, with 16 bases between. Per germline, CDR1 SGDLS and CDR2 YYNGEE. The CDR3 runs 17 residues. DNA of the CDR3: TGTGCCAGCAGCGCCTTTGACAGGATTAGCTCTGGAAACACCATATATTTT. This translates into CASSAFDRISSGNTIYF.

Written as DNA, the CDR3 is TGCGCCAGCAGGCTCCGACCGGGACAGGGGACAGATACGCAGTATTTT. This gives the protein CASRLRPGQGTDTQYF. V gene TRBV5-1 combines with J gene TRBJ2-3, with 10 bases lining up with TRBD1. The CDR3 is made up of 16 amino acids. J was trimmed by 3 bases and V by 5 bases; bases with no gene match: 9. Germline V gives CDR1 SGHRS, CDR2 YFSETQ.

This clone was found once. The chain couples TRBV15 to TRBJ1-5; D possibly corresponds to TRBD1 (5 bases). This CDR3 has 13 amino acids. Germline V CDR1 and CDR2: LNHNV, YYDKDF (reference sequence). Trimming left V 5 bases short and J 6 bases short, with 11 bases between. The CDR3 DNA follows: TGTGCCACCAGCGGAGGGGTGGGTCAGCCCCAGCATTTT. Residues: CATSGGVGQPQHF. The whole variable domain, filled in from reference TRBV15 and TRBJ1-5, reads DAMVIQNPRYQVTQFGKPVTLSCSQTLNHNVMYWYQQKSSQAPKLLFHYYDKDFNNEADTPDNFQSRRPNTSFCFLDIRSPGLGDTAMYLCATSGGVGQPQHFGDGTRLSIL.

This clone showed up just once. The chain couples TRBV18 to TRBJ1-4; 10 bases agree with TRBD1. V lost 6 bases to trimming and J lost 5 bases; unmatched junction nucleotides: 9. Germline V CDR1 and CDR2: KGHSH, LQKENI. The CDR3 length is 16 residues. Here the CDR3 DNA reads TGTGCCAGCTCTCCCCGACAGGGACAGGGGAATGAAAAACTGTTTTTT. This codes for CASSPRQGQGNEKLFF.

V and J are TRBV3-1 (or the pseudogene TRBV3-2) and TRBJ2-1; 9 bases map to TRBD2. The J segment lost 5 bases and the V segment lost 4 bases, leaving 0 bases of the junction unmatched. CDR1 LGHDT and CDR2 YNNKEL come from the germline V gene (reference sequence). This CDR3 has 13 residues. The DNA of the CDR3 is TGTGCCAGCAGCCGGACTAGCGACAATGAGCAGTTCTTC. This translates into CASSRTSDNEQFF.

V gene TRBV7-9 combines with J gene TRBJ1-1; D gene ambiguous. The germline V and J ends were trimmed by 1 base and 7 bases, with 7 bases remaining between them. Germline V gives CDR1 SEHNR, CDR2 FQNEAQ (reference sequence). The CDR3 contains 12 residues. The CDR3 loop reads CASSLELNEAFF. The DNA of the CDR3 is TGTGCCAGCAGCTTAGAGCTTAATGAAGCTTTCTTT.

Here the CDR3 DNA reads TGTGCCAGCAGTTGGCTCTCTGGGGCCAACGTCCTGACTTTC. It is translated as CASSWLSGANVLTF. The chain recombines TRBV27 with TRBJ2-6; no clear D gene. Germline V gene sequence: CDR1 MNHEY, CDR2 SMNVEV (reference sequence). This CDR3 has 14 amino acids. V was cut by 4 bases and J by 0 bases, with 4 bases left in between.

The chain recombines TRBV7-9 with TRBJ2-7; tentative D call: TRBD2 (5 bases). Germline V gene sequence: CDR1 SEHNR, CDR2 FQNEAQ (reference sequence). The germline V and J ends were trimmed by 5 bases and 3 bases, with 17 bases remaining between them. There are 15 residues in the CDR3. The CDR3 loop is CASSPPAGPRYEQYF. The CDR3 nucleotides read TGTGCCAGCAGCCCCCCCGCGGGCCCACGCTACGAGCAGTACTTC.

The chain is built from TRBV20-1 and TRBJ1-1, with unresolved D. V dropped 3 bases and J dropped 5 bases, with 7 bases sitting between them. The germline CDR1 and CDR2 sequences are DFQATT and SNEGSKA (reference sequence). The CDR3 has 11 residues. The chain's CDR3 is CSASRITEAFF. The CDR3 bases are TGCAGTGCTAGCAGGATAACTGAAGCTTTCTTT.

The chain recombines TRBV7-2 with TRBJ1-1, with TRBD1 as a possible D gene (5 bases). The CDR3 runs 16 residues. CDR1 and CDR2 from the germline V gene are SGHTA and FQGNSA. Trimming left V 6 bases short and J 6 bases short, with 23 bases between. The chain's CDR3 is CASREAVRGEQAEAFF. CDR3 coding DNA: TGTGCCAGCAGAGAGGCGGTCCGGGGGGAGCAAGCTGAAGCTTTCTTT.

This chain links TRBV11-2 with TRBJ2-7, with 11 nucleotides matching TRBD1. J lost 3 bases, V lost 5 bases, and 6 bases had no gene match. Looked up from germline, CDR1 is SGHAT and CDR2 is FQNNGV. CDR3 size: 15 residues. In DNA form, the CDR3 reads TGTGCCAGCAGCCGGATCGGGACAGGGGGCTACGAGCAGTACTTC. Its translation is CASSRIGTGGYEQYF.

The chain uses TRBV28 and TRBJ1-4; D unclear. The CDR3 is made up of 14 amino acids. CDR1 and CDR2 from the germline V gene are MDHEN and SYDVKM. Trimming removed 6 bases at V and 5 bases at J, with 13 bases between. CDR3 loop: CASSALDGNEKLFF. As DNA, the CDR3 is TGTGCCAGCAGCGCCCTCGACGGAAATGAAAAACTGTTTTTT.

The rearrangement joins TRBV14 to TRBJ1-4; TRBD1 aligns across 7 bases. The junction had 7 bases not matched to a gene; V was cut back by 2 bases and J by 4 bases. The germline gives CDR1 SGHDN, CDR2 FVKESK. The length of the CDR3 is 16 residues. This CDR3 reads CASSQHSGQHNEKLFF. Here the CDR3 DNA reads TGTGCCAGCAGCCAACACTCGGGACAGCATAATGAAAAACTGTTTTTT.

The DNA of the CDR3 is TGTGCCAGCAAAGGAGGAACTTGGGGCAGCACAGATACGCAGTATTTT. Protein product: CASKGGTWGSTDTQYF. J is TRBJ2-3 and V is TRBV28; D assignment may be TRBD1 or TRBD2 (5 bases each). Germline CDR1 MDHEN, CDR2 SYDVKM. CDR3 size: 16 residues. Deletions cut 7 bases from V and 0 bases from J, with 17 bases between.

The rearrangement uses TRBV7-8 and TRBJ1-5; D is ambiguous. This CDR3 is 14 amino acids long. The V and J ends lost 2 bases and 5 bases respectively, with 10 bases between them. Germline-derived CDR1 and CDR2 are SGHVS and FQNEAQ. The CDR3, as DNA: TGTGCCAGCAGCTTAAGGATAGGTGATCAGCCCCAGCATTTT. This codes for CASSLRIGDQPQHF.

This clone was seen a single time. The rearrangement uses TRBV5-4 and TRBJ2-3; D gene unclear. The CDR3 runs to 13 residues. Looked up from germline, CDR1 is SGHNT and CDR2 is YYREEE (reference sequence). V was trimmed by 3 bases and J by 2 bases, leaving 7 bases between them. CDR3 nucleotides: TGTGCCAGCAGCTGGGAACACACAGATACGCAGTATTTT. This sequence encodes CASSWEHTDTQYF.

The CDR3 nucleotides are TGTGCCAGCAACACCTATATAGGCGGCATCACAGATACGCAGTATTTT. Translation gives CASNTYIGGITDTQYF. This chain uses TRBV7-9 with TRBJ2-3; D not certain. The ends were cut back, 7 bases at V and 2 bases at J, with 19 bases in the middle. The length of the CDR3 is 16 residues. CDR1 is SEHNR, CDR2 FQNEAQ, per germline (reference sequence).

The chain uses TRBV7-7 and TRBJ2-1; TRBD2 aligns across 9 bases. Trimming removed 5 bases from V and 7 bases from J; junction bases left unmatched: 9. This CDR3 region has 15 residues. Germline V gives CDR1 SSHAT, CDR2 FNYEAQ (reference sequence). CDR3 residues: CASSPGDSGSNEQFF. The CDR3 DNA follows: TGTGCCAGCAGCCCTGGGGATAGCGGGAGTAATGAGCAGTTCTTC.

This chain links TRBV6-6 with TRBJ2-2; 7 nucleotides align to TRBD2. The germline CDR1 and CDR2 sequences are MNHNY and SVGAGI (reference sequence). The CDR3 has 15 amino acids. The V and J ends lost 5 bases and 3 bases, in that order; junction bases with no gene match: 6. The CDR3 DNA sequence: TGTGCCAGCAGTCTGACTAGCCTAGACACCGGGGAGCTGTTTTTT. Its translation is CASSLTSLDTGELFF.

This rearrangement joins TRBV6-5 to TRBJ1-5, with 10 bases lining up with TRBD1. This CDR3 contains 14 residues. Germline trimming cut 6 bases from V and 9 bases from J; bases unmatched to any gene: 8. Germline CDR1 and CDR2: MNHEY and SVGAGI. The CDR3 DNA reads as TGTGCCAGCAGGACACGACAGGGGGCAACGCCCCAGCATTTT. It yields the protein CASRTRQGATPQHF.

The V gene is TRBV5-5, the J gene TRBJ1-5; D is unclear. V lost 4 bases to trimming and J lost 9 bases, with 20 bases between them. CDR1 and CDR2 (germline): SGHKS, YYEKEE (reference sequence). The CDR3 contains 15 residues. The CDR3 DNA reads TGTGCCAGCAGCCCTGGAGGCAGGCTAATGGGGCCCCAGCATTTT. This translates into CASSPGGRLMGPQHF.

For the CDR3, the DNA is TGTGCTACCCTAGCGGGAGTTGGGTACGAGCAGTACTTC. It specifies CATLAGVGYEQYF. The chain employs TRBV6-5 and TRBJ2-7; the match to TRBD2 covers 10 bases. Germline V gives CDR1 MNHEY, CDR2 SVGAGI. The CDR3 totals 13 residues.

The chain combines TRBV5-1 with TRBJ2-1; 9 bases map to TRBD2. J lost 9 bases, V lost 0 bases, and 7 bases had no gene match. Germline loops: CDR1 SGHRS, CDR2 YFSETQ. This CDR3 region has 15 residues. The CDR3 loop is CASSLAVGSGGEQFF. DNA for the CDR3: TGCGCCAGCAGCTTGGCGGTGGGTAGCGGGGGTGAGCAGTTCTTC.

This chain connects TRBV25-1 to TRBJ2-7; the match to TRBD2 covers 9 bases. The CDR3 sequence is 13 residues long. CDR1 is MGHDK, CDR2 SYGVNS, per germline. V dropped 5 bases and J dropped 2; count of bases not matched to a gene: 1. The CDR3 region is CASSLAGAYEQYF. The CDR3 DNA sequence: TGTGCCAGCAGTTTAGCGGGGGCCTACGAGCAGTACTTC.